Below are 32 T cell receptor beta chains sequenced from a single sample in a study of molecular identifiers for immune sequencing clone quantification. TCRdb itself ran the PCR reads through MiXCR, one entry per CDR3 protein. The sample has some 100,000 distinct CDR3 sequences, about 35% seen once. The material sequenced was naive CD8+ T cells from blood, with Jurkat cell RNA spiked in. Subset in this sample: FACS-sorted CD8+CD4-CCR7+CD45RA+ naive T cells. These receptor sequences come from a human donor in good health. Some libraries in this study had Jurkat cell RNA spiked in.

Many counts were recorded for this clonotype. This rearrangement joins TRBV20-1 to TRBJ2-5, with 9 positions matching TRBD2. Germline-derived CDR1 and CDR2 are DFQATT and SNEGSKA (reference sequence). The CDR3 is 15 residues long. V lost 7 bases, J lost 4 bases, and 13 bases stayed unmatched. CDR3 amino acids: CSVTLSGRLLETQYF. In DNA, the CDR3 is TGCAGTGTCACCTTGAGCGGGAGGCTTTTAGAGACCCAGTACTTC.

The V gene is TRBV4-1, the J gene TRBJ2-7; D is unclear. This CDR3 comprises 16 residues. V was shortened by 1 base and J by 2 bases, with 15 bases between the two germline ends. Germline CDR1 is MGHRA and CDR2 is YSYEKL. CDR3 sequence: CASSQAGLPSTYEQYF. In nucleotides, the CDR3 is TGCGCCAGCAGCCAAGCGGGTCTCCCTTCAACCTACGAGCAGTACTTC.

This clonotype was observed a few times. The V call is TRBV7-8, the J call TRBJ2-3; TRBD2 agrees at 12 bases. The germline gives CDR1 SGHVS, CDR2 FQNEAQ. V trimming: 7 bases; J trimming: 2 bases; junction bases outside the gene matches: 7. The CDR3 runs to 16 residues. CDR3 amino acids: CASTPLAGGITDTQYF. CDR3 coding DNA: TGTGCCAGCACCCCGCTAGCGGGAGGGATCACAGATACGCAGTATTTT.

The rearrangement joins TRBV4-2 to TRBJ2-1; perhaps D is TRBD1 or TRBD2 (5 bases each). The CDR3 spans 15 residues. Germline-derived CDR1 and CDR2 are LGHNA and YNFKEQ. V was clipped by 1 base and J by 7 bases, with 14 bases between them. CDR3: CASSQAGTGINEQFF. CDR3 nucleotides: TGTGCCAGCAGCCAAGCGGGGACCGGGATTAATGAGCAGTTCTTC.

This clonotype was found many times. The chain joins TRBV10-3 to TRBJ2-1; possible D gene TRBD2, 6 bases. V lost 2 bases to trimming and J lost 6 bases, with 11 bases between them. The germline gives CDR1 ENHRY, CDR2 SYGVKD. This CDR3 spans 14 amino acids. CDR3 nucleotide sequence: TGTGCCATCAGTGAGCCCGGGACTTCCAATGAGCAGTTCTTC. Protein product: CAISEPGTSNEQFF.

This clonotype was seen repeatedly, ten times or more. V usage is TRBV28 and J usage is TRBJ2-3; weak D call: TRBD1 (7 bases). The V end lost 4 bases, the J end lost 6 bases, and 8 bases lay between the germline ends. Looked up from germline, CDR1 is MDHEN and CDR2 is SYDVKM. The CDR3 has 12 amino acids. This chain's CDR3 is CASSSGGDTQYF. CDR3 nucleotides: TGTGCCAGCAGTTCAGGGGGGGATACGCAGTATTTT.

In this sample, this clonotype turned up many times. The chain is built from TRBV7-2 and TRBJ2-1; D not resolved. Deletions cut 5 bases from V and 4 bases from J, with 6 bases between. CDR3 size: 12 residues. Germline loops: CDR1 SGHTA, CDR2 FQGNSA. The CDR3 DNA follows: TGTGCCAGCAGCGGGGATTACAATGAGCAGTTCTTC. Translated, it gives CASSGDYNEQFF. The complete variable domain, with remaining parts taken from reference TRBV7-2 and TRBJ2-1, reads GAGVSQSPSNKVTEKGKDVELRCDPISGHTALYWYRQSLGQGLEFLIYFQGNSAPDKSGLPSDRFSAERTGGSVSTLTIQRTQQEDSAVYLCASSGDYNEQFFGPGTRLTVL.

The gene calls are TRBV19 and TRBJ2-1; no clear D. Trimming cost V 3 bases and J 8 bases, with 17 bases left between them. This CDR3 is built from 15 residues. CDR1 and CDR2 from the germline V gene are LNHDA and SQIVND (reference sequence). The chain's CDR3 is CASSMAGSQAYEQFF. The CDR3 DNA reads TGTGCCAGTAGTATGGCCGGGTCGCAAGCCTATGAGCAGTTCTTC.

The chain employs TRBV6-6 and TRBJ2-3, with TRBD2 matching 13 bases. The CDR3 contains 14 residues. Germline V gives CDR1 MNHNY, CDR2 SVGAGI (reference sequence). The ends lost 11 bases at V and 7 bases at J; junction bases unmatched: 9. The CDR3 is CAGTGLAGVNTQYF. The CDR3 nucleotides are TGTGCCGGCACCGGACTAGCGGGAGTAAATACGCAGTATTTT.

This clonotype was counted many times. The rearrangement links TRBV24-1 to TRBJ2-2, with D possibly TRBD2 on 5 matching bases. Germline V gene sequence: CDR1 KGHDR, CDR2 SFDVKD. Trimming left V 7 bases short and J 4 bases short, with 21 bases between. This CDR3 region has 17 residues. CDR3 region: CATRSASRGGSTGELFF. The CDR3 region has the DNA TGTGCCACCAGATCCGCCTCCCGAGGTGGGAGCACCGGGGAGCTGTTTTTT.

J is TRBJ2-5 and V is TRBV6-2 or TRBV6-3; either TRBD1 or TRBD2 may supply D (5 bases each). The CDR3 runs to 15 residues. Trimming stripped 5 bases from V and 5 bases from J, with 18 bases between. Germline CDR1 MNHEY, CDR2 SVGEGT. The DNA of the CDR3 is TGTGCCAGCAGTGGCGTCGGGGACCGTGGGGAGACCCAGTACTTC. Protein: CASSGVGDRGETQYF.

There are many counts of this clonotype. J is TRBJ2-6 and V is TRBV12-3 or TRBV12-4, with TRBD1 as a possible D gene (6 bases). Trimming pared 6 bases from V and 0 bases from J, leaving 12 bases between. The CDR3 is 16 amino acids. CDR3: CASRLTGVSGANVLTF. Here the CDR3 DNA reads TGTGCCAGCAGGTTGACAGGAGTCTCTGGGGCCAACGTCCTGACTTTC.

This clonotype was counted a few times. The CDR3 here is CASSHNPTEGAYNEQFF. The CDR3 nucleotides are TGTGCCAGCAGTCACAACCCGACAGAGGGCGCCTACAATGAGCAGTTCTTC. The V and J genes are TRBV28 and TRBJ2-1; D possibly matches TRBD1 or TRBD2 (5 bases each). There are 17 residues in the CDR3. Germline V gene sequence: CDR1 MDHEN, CDR2 SYDVKM. The V gene lost 5 bases and the J gene lost 2 bases, with 19 bases spanning the gap.

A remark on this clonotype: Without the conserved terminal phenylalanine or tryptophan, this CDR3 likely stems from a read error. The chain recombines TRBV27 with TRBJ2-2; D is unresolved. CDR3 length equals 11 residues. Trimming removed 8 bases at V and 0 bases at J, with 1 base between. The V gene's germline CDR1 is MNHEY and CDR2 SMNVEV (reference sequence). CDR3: CASSNTGELFL. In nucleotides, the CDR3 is TGTGCCAGCTCGAACACCGGGGAGCTGTTTTTA.

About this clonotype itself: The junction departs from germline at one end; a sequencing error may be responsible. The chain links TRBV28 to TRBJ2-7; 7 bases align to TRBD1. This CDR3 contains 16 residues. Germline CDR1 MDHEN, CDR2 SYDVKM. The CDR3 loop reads CASSFSQGEGLYEQCF. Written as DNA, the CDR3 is TGTGCCAGCAGTTTTAGTCAGGGGGAAGGACTTTACGAGCAGTGCTTC.

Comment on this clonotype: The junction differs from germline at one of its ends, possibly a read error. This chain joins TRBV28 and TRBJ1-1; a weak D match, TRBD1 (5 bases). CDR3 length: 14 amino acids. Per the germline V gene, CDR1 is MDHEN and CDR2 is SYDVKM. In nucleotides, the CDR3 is TGTGCCAGCATTTTATGGGGGACTGACACTGAAGCTTACTTT. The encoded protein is CASILWGTDTEAYF.

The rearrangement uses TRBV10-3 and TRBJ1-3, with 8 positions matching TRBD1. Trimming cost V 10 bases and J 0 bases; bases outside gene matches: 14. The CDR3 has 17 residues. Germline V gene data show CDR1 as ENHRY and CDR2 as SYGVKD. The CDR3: CATRDRPPQSSGNTIYF. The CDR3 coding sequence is TGTGCCACCCGGGACAGGCCCCCTCAGAGCTCTGGAAACACCATATATTTT.

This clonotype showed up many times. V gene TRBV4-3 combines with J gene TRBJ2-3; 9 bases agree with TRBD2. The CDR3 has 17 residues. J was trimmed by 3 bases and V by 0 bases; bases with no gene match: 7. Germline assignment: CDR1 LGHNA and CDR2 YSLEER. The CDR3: CASSQDWLAGATDTQYF. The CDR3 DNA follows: TGCGCCAGCAGCCAAGATTGGTTAGCGGGAGCAACAGATACGCAGTATTTT.

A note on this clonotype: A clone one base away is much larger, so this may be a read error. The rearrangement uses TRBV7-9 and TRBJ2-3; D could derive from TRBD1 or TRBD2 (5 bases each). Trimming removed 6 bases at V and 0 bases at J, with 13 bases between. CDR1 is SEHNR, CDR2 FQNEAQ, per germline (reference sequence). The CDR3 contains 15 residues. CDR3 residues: CASRTGTPSTDTQYF. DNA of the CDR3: TGTGCCAGCAGAACCGGGACGCCTAGCACAGATACGCAGTATTTT. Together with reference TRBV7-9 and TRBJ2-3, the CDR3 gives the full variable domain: DTGVSQNPRHKITKRGQNVTFRCDPISEHNRLYWYRQTLGQGPEFLTYFQNEAQLEKSRLLSDRFSAERPKGSFSTLEIQRTEQGDSAMYLCASRTGTPSTDTQYFGPGTRLTVL.

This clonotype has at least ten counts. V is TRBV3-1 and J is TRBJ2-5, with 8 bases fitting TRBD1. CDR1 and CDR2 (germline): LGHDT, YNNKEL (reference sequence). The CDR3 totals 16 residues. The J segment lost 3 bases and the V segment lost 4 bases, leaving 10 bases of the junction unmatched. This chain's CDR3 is CASSPDRGEEEETQYF. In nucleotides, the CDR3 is TGTGCCAGCAGCCCCGACAGGGGAGAAGAAGAAGAGACCCAGTACTTC.

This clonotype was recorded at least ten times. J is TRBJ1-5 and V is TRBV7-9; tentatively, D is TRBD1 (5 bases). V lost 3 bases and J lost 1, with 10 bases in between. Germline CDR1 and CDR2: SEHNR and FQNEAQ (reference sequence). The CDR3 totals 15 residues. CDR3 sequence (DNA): TGTGCCAGCAGCTTGGCAGGGACGAGCAATCAGCCCCAGCATTTT. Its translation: CASSLAGTSNQPQHF.

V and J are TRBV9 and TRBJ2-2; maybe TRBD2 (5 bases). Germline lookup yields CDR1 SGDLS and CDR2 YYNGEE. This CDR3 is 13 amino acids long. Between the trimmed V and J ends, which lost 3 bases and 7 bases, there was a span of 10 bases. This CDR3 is CASSGGGYGELFF. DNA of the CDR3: TGTGCCAGCAGCGGAGGCGGGTACGGGGAGCTGTTTTTT.

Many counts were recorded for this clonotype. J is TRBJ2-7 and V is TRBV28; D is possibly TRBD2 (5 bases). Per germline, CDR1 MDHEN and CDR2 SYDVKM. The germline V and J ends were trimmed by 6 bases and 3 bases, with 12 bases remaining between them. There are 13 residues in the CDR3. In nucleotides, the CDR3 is TGTGCCAGCAGATCCCTAGCCCTCTACGAGCAGTACTTC. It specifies CASRSLALYEQYF.

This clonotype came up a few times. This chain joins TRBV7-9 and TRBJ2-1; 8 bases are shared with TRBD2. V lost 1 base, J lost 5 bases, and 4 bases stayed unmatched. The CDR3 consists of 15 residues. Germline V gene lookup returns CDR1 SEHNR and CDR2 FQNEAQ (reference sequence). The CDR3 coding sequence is TGTGCCAGCAGCTTAGTCCTAGCGGGTCACAATGAGCAGTTCTTC. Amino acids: CASSLVLAGHNEQFF.

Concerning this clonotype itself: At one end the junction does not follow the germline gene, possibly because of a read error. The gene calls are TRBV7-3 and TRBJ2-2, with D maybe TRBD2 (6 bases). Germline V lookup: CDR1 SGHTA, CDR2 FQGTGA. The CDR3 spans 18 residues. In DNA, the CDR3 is TGTGCCAGCAGCTCTACCCCCTATAGCGGCATAAACACCGGGGAGCTGATTTTT. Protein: CASSSTPYSGINTGELIF. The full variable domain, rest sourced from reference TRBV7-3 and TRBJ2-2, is GAGVSQTPSNKVTEKGKYVELRCDPISGHTALYWYRQSLGQGPEFLIYFQGTGAADDSGLPNDRFFAVRPEGSVSTLKIQRTERGDSAVYLCASSSTPYSGINTGELIFGEGSRLTVL.

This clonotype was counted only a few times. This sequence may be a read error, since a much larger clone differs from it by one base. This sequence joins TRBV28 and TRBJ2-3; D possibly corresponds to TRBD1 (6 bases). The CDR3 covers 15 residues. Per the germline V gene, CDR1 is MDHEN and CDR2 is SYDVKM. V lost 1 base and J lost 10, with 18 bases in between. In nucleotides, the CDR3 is TGTGCCAGCAGTTTATCACCAGGGGAAGGCGGTTCGCAGTATTTT. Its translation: CASSLSPGEGGSQYF.

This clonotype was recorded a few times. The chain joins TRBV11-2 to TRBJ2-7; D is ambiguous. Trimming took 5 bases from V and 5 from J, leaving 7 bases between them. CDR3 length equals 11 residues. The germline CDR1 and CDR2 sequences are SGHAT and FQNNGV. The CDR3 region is CASSHGNEQYF. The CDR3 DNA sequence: TGTGCCAGCAGCCATGGGAACGAGCAGTACTTC.

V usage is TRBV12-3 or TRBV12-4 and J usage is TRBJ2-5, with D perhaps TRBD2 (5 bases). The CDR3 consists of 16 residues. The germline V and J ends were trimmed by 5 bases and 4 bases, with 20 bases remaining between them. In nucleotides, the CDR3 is TGTGCCAGCAGTGGGTCAAGCGGAGCAAAGGGAGAGACCCAGTACTTC. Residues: CASSGSSGAKGETQYF.

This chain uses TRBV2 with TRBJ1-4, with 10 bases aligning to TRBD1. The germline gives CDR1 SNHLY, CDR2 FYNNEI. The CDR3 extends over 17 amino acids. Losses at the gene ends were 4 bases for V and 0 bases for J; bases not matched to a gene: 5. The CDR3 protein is CASSGGQGSATNEKLFF. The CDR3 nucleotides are TGTGCCAGCAGTGGGGGACAGGGGAGCGCAACTAATGAAAAACTGTTTTTT.

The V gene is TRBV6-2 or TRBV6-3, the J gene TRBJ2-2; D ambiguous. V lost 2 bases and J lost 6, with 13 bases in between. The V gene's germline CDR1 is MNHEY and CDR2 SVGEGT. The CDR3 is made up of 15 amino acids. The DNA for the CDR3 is TGTGCCAGCAGTTACCTAGGAGCACCAGCCGGGGAGCTGTTTTTT. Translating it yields CASSYLGAPAGELFF.

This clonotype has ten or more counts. CDR3 sequence (DNA): TGTGCCAGCAGTTTTTTATCTAGCGGGAGCCCCGGGGAGCTGTTTTTT. The encoded protein is CASSFLSSGSPGELFF. V usage is TRBV28 and J usage is TRBJ2-2; TRBD2 matches at 10 bases. J was trimmed by 6 bases and V by 3 bases; bases with no gene match: 7. The germline gives CDR1 MDHEN, CDR2 SYDVKM. The CDR3 runs 16 residues.

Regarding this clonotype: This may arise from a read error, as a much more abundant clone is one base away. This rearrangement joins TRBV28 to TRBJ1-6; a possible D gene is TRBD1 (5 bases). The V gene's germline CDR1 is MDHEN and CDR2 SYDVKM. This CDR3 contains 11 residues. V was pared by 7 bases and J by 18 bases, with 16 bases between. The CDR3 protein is CASTMGPAHHF. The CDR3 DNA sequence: TGTGCCAGCACCATGGGACCAGCCCACCACTTT.